These 9 T cell receptor beta chains were all obtained from the same sample, sequenced in a study of control samples from healthy donors and cancer patients. Clones were sequenced by immunoSEQ multiplex PCR, and TCRdb holds only the in-frame ones, with some missing. The sample has tens of thousands of clones, under 90% seen once. Sequenced material: PBMCs. The receptors were gathered from a woman aged 45-59 years with colorectal cancer.

The CDR3 loop is CASSPGLAGGIPPAAQYF. In DNA, the CDR3 is TGTGCCAGCAGCCCTGGACTAGCGGGGGGGATCCCCCCGGCGGCGCAGTATTTT. The chain links TRBV7-2 to TRBJ2-3; 15 bases agree with TRBD2. Per the germline V gene, CDR1 is SGHTA and CDR2 is FQGNSA. There are 18 residues in the CDR3. Trimming at V came to 5 bases and at J to 10 bases, leaving 16 bases not matched to a gene. The whole variable domain, filled in from reference TRBV7-2 and TRBJ2-3, reads GAGVSQSPSNKVTEKGKDVELRCDPISGHTALYWYRQSLGQGLEFLIYFQGNSAPDKSGLPSDRFSAERTGGSVSTLTIQRTQQEDSAVYLCASSPGLAGGIPPAAQYFGPGTRLTVL.

The J gene is TRBJ2-4, the V gene TRBV28; D call uncertain. The V end was cut by 6 bases, the J end by 3 bases, with 12 bases between. CDR1 and CDR2 (germline): MDHEN, SYDVKM. The CDR3 is 14 amino acids. CDR3 sequence reads: CASREGNLKNIQYF. The CDR3, as DNA: TGTGCCAGCAGGGAAGGGAACCTCAAAAACATTCAGTACTTC.

The V call is TRBV19, the J call TRBJ1-2, with D hard to call. This CDR3 has 13 amino acids. V gave up 7 bases and J gave up 4 bases, with 13 bases separating them. In germline, CDR1 is LNHDA, CDR2 SQIVND (reference sequence). The CDR3 DNA is TGTGCCAGTACTCTTGGAGTCAGCTATGGCTACACCTTC. It is translated as CASTLGVSYGYTF.

The chain recombines TRBV6-2 or TRBV6-3 with TRBJ2-7; TRBD2 is a possible D gene (7 bases). The CDR3 loop spans 14 amino acids. The germline CDR1 and CDR2 sequences are MNHEY and SVGEGT. The V end lost 4 bases, the J end lost 5 bases, and 15 bases lay between the germline ends. The CDR3, as DNA: TGTGCCAGCAGTTCTGGGGGGGGCAGCGACGAGCAGTACGTC. This gives the protein CASSSGGGSDEQYV.

This sequence joins TRBV24-1 and TRBJ2-2; D might be TRBD1 or TRBD2, each matching 6 bases. The CDR3 spans 17 residues. CDR1 is KGHDR, CDR2 SFDVKD, per germline. V was cut by 5 bases and J by 3 bases, with 18 bases left in between. CDR3: CATSGKGGGFDTGELFF. CDR3 nucleotide sequence: TGTGCCACCAGTGGAAAGGGGGGTGGTTTCGACACCGGGGAGCTGTTTTTT.

This clone was counted once. J is TRBJ1-3 and V is TRBV28, with 9 positions matching TRBD1. This CDR3 is 14 amino acids long. CDR1 and CDR2 (germline): MDHEN, SYDVKM. With V trimmed by 4 bases and J by 9 bases, 7 bases remained unmatched. The CDR3 bases are TGTGCCAGCAGTTCGGGACAGGGCGTTTTCACCATATATTTT. It is translated as CASSSGQGVFTIYF.

This rearrangement joins TRBV15 to TRBJ2-3; D gene ambiguous. Germline CDR1 is LNHNV and CDR2 is YYDKDF (reference sequence). The germline V and J ends were trimmed by 1 base and 7 bases, with 6 bases remaining between them. The CDR3 is 12 amino acids. CDR3 nucleotide sequence: TGTGCCACCAGCAGAGCCGCGAATACGCAGTATTTT. Amino acids: CATSRAANTQYF.

This chain uses TRBV12-5 with TRBJ1-4; D perhaps matches TRBD1 (5 bases). Trimming cost V 1 base and J 7 bases, with 7 bases left between them. Germline V gene lookup returns CDR1 LGHNT and CDR2 FRNRAP. This CDR3 has 13 residues. Here the CDR3 DNA reads TGTGCTAGTGGTTTGGAAAGGGGTGAAAAACTGTTTTTT. This gives the protein CASGLERGEKLFF.

This chain links TRBV27 with TRBJ2-1; D uncertain. Trimming left V 5 bases short and J 8 bases short, with 13 bases between. Germline values: CDR1 MNHEY, CDR2 SMNVEV (reference sequence). This CDR3 contains 13 residues. The CDR3 DNA reads as TGTGCCAGCAGTCCATCGACGGTCGATGAGCAGTTCTTC. Translation gives CASSPSTVDEQFF.